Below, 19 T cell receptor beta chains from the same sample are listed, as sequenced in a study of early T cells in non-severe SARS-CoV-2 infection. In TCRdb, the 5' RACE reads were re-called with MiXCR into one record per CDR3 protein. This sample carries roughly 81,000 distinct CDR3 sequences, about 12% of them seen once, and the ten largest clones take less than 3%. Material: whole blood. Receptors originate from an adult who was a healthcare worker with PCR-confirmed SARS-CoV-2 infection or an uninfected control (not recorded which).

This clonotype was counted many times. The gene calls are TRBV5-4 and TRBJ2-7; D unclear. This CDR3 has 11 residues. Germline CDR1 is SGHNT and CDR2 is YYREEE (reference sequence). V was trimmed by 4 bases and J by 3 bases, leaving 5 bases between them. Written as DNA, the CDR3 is TGTGCCAGCAGCCTCGACTACGAGCAGTACTTC. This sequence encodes CASSLDYEQYF.

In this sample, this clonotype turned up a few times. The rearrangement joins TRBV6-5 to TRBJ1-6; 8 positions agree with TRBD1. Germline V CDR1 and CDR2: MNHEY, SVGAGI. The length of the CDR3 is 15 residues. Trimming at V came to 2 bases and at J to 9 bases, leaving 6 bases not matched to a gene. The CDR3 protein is CASSYTPDRASPLHF. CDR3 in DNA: TGTGCCAGCAGTTACACCCCGGACAGGGCTTCACCCCTCCACTTT.

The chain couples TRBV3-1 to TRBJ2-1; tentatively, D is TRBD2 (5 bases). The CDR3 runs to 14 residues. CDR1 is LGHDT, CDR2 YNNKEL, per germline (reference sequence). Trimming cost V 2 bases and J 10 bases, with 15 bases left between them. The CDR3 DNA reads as TGTGCCAGCAGCCAAATGGAGGCCGCCTCGGAGCAGTTCTTC. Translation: CASSQMEAASEQFF.

CDR3 DNA sequence: TGCGCCAGCAGTGGGAGGACAGGGCAGACTGAAGCTTTCTTT. Its translation: CASSGRTGQTEAFF. The chain joins TRBV10-2 to TRBJ1-1; 8 nucleotides match TRBD1. The V gene's germline CDR1 is WSHSY and CDR2 SAAADI. The V gene end was trimmed by 4 bases and the J gene end by 5 bases; junction bases not matched to a gene: 6. The CDR3 is made up of 14 amino acids.

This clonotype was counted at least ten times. The CDR3 DNA reads as TGTGCAAGTCCCCACGGGAGACTAGCGGGCTACGAGCAGTACTTC. Translation: CASPHGRLAGYEQYF. The gene calls are TRBV12-2 and TRBJ2-7; no DNA check was done on the table's D call, TRBD2. TRBV12-2 constitutes a pseudogene. CDR3 size: 15 residues.

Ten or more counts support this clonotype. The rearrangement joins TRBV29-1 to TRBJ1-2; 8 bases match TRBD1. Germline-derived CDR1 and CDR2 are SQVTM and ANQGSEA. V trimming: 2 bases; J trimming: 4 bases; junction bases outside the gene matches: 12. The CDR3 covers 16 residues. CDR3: CSVEPRTGLIPYGYTF. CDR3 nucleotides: TGCAGCGTTGAACCAAGGACAGGGCTTATACCCTATGGCTACACCTTC. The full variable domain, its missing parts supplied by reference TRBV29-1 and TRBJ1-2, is SAVISQKPSRDICQRGTSLTIQCQVDSQVTMMFWYRQQPGQSLTLIATANQGSEATYESGFVIDKFPISRPNLTFSTLTVSNMSPEDSSIYLCSVEPRTGLIPYGYTFGSGTRLTVV.

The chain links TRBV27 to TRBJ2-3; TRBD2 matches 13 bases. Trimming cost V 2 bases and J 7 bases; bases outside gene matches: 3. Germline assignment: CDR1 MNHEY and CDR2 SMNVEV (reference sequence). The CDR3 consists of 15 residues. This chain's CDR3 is CASSLTSGRGNTQYF. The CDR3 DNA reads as TGTGCCAGCAGTTTAACTAGCGGGAGGGGGAATACGCAGTATTTT.

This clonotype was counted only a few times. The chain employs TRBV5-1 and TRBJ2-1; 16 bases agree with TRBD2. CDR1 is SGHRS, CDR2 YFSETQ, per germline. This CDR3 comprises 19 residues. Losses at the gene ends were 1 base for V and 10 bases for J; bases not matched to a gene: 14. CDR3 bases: TGCGCCAGCAGCTTGTCGGGACTAGCGGGAGGGCCCTTGGGCGGCGAGCAGTTCTTC. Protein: CASSLSGLAGGPLGGEQFF.

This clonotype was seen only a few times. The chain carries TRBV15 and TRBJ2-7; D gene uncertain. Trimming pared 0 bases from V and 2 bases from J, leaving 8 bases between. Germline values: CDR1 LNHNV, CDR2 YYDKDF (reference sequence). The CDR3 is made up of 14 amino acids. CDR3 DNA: TGTGCCACCAGCAGAGAAGGGTCCCCCTACGAGCAGTACTTC. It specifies CATSREGSPYEQYF.

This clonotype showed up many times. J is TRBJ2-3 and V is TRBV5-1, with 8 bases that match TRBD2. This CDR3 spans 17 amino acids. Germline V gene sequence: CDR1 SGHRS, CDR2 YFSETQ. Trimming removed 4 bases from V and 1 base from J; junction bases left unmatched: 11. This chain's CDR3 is CASSLRRAGAGTDTQYF. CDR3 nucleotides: TGCGCCAGCAGCCTGCGAAGAGCGGGAGCTGGCACAGATACGCAGTATTTT.

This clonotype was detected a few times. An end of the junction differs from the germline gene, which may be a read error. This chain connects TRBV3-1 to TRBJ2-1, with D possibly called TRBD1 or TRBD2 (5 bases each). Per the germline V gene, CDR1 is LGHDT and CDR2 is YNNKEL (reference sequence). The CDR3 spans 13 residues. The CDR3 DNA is TGTGCCAGCAGCCAAGCTGTCCTTGGGACCTCTTACTTC. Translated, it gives CASSQAVLGTSYF.

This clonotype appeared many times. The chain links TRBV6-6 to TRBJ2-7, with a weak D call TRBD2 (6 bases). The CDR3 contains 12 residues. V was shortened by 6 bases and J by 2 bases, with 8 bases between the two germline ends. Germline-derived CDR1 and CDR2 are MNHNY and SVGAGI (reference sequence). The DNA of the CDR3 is TGTGCCAGCAGCGGGGAGGCCTACGAGCAGTACTTC. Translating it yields CASSGEAYEQYF.

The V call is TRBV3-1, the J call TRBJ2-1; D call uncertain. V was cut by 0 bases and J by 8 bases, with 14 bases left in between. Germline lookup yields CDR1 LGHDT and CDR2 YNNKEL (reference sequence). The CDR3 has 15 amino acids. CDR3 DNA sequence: TGTGCCAGCAGCCAAGATCAAGCTTCGGGCGATGAGCAGTTCTTC. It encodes CASSQDQASGDEQFF.

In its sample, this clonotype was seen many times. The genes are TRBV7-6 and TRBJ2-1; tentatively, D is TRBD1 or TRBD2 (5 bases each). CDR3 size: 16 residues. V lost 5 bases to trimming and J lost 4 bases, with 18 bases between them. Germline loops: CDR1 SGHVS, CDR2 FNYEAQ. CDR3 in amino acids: CASSTRTGTTYNEQFF. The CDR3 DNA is TGTGCCAGCAGCACCAGAACCGGGACCACTTACAATGAGCAGTTCTTC.

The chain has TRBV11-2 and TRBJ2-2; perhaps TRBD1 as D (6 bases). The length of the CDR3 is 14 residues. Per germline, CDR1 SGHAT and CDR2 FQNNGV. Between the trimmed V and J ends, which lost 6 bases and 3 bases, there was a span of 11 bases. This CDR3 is CASSLTGYTGELFF. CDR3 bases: TGTGCCAGCAGTTTAACAGGGTACACCGGGGAGCTGTTTTTT.

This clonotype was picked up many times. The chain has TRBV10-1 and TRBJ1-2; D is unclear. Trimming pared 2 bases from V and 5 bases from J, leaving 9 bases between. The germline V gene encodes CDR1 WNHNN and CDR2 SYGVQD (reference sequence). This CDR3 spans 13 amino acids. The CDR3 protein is CASSERRTYGYTF. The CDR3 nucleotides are TGCGCCAGCAGTGAGAGAAGAACTTATGGCTACACCTTC.

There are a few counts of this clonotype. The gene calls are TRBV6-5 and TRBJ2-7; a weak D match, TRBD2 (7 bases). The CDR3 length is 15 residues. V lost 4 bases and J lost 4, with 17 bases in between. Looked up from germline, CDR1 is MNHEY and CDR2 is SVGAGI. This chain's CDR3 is CASSFPGGPGYEQYF. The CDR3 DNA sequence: TGTGCCAGCAGTTTCCCGGGGGGCCCGGGTTACGAGCAGTACTTC.

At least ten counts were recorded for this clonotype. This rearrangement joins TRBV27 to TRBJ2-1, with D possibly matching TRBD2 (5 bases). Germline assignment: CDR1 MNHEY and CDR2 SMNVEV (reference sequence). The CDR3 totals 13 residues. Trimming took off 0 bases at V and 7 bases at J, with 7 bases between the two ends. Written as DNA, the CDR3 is TGTGCCAGCAGTTTATCGGAGGTGAATGAGCAGTTCTTC. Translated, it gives CASSLSEVNEQFF.

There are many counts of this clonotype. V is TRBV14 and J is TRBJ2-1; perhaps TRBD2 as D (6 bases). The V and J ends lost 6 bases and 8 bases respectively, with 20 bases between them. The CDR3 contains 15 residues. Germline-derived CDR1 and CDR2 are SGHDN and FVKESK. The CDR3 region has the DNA TGTGCCAGCAGAGACGGAGGGGACCACTTGGATGAGCAGTTCTTC. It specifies CASRDGGDHLDEQFF.